What follows are 23 T cell receptor beta chains derived from one specimen sequenced in a study of blood T cell repertoires in COVID-19. The data were produced by immunoSEQ multiplex PCR, yet TCRdb's version contains in-frame clones alone and is incomplete. The sample has a few hundred thousand clones; about 89% are singletons. Material for sequencing was peripheral blood. These TCRs come from a man aged 18 to 30 who had recovered from COVID-19.

This clone was counted a few times. The V gene is TRBV19, the J gene TRBJ1-1; unclear D gene. Germline CDR1 is LNHDA and CDR2 is SQIVND (reference sequence). Trimming shortened V by 7 bases and J by 4 bases, and 16 bases separated the two germline ends. The CDR3 has 14 residues. CDR3 DNA sequence: TGTGCCAGTACCGCGGTTGAGGTAAGCACTGAAGCTTTCTTT. Amino acids: CASTAVEVSTEAFF.

The chain couples TRBV7-8 to TRBJ2-1; a possible D gene is TRBD2 (7 bases). The CDR3 is 14 amino acids. Germline CDR1 SGHVS, CDR2 FQNEAQ. The V and J ends lost 7 bases and 7 bases respectively, with 17 bases between them. The CDR3 spells CASTQGREINEQFF. For the CDR3, the DNA is TGTGCCAGCACCCAGGGGCGGGAGATTAATGAGCAGTTCTTC.

The gene calls are TRBV7-2 and TRBJ1-6; 8 positions match TRBD1. V lost 1 base to trimming and J lost 7 bases; unmatched junction nucleotides: 6. The CDR3 sequence is 16 residues long. CDR1 and CDR2 from the germline V gene are SGHTA and FQGNSA. The CDR3 nucleotides read TGTGCCAGCAGCTTAGGGACAGGGCTAACAAATTCACCCCTCCACTTT. Translating it yields CASSLGTGLTNSPLHF.

This chain connects TRBV7-9 to TRBJ1-1; no clear D gene. V dropped 3 bases and J dropped 9 bases, with 17 bases sitting between them. The CDR3 loop spans 14 amino acids. In germline, CDR1 is SEHNR, CDR2 FQNEAQ (reference sequence). CDR3: CASSFHTDTAQAFF. In nucleotides, the CDR3 is TGTGCCAGCAGCTTTCACACAGACACGGCCCAAGCTTTCTTT.

The chain is built from TRBV4-1 and TRBJ2-3; TRBD2 matches at 9 bases. With V trimmed by 0 bases and J by 6 bases, 10 bases remained unmatched. Germline CDR1 reads MGHRA; CDR2 reads YSYEKL. The CDR3 has 17 residues. The CDR3 region has the DNA TGCGCCAGCAGCCAAGATCCGAGTCTAGCGGGGACTGATACGCAGTATTTT. It is translated as CASSQDPSLAGTDTQYF.

CDR3 sequence: CASSLGLDRGTDTQYF. The CDR3 DNA reads as TGCGCCAGCAGCCTTGGTCTGGACAGGGGAACAGATACGCAGTATTTT. The rearrangement joins TRBV4-1 to TRBJ2-3, with 9 positions matching TRBD1. Germline V gene sequence: CDR1 MGHRA, CDR2 YSYEKL. This CDR3 region has 16 residues. The V gene end was trimmed by 4 bases and the J gene end by 3 bases; junction bases not matched to a gene: 8.

V is TRBV7-9 and J is TRBJ1-3; 12 bases fit TRBD1. Germline assignment: CDR1 SEHNR and CDR2 FQNEAQ (reference sequence). The CDR3 loop spans 17 amino acids. The junction had 9 bases not matched to a gene; V was cut back by 5 bases and J by 4 bases. As DNA, the CDR3 is TGTGCCAGCAGCGTTTATCCGGGACAGGGGGCAGGAAACACCATATATTTT. Translating gives CASSVYPGQGAGNTIYF.

The chain employs TRBV19 and TRBJ2-2; 7 positions match TRBD1. CDR1 and CDR2 (germline): LNHDA, SQIVND (reference sequence). Unmatched junction bases numbered 8, after V lost 7 bases and J lost 0 bases. The CDR3 is made up of 16 amino acids. The CDR3 DNA is TGTGCCAGTACCCCCTGGGGACAGTCGAACACCGGGGAGCTGTTTTTT. Translation gives CASTPWGQSNTGELFF.

The chain employs TRBV5-4 and TRBJ2-7; tentative D call: TRBD1 (6 bases). In germline, CDR1 is SGHNT, CDR2 YYREEE (reference sequence). There are 15 residues in the CDR3. The V gene lost 0 bases and the J gene lost 2 bases, with 12 bases spanning the gap. The CDR3 reads CASSLDPSGAYEQYF. DNA for the CDR3: TGTGCCAGCAGCTTGGATCCCTCAGGGGCCTACGAGCAGTACTTC.

The chain employs TRBV7-2 and TRBJ2-1, with D uncertain. Trimming removed 5 bases at V and 2 bases at J, with 13 bases between. The germline gives CDR1 SGHTA, CDR2 FQGNSA. The CDR3 contains 15 residues. In DNA form, the CDR3 reads TGTGCCAGCAGCCCGTGGGTGCGGCCCTACAATGAGCAGTTCTTC. It codes for CASSPWVRPYNEQFF.

This rearrangement joins TRBV7-2 to TRBJ1-3, with no clear D. This CDR3 is built from 13 residues. Between the trimmed V and J ends, which lost 3 bases and 4 bases, there was a span of 7 bases. Germline V gene lookup returns CDR1 SGHTA and CDR2 FQGNSA. The CDR3 DNA is TGTGCCAGCAGCTTCCAACAGGGAAACACCATATATTTT. Encoded protein: CASSFQQGNTIYF.

The V call is TRBV5-4, the J call TRBJ1-2; D is undetermined. The CDR3 length is 14 residues. CDR1 and CDR2 (germline): SGHNT, YYREEE (reference sequence). Trimming left V 0 bases short and J 4 bases short, with 10 bases between. The CDR3 loop reads CASSLGREFYGYTF. CDR3 DNA: TGTGCCAGCAGCTTGGGCCGGGAATTCTATGGCTACACCTTC.

The V and J genes are TRBV27 and TRBJ2-1; 7 bases are shared with TRBD2. Germline V gene data show CDR1 as MNHEY and CDR2 as SMNVEV (reference sequence). This CDR3 has 14 amino acids. Trimming cost V 7 bases and J 8 bases; bases outside gene matches: 11. CDR3: CASKVYRGSDEQFF. As DNA, the CDR3 is TGTGCCAGCAAGGTTTATCGCGGGAGCGATGAGCAGTTCTTC.

This chain connects TRBV20-1 to TRBJ2-7, with D possibly matching TRBD1 (5 bases). The CDR3 loop spans 14 amino acids. Trimming removed 3 bases at V and 0 bases at J, with 12 bases between. Germline V lookup: CDR1 DFQATT, CDR2 SNEGSKA (reference sequence). CDR3 residues: CSASRQPISYEQYF. CDR3 DNA: TGCAGTGCTAGTCGACAGCCTATCTCCTACGAGCAGTACTTC.

V and J are TRBV12-3 or TRBV12-4 and TRBJ1-1; weak D call: TRBD1 (5 bases). V lost 6 bases, J lost 6 bases, and 8 bases lay in between. CDR3 length equals 11 residues. CDR3 DNA: TGTGCCAGCAGCCCAGGGCCTGAAGCTTTCTTT. Translating it yields CASSPGPEAFF.

The J gene is TRBJ2-1, the V gene TRBV10-3; the match to TRBD2 covers 9 bases. Germline assignment: CDR1 ENHRY and CDR2 SYGVKD. The CDR3 has 14 amino acids. J lost 5 bases, V lost 8 bases, and 7 bases had no gene match. CDR3 DNA sequence: TGTGCCATCGCCGGGACTAGCCGGGACAATGAGCAGTTCTTC. Its translation: CAIAGTSRDNEQFF.

The V gene is TRBV3-1 (or the pseudogene TRBV3-2), the J gene TRBJ1-1, with D possibly matching TRBD1 (6 bases). V gave up 6 bases and J gave up 2 bases, with 10 bases separating them. The CDR3 covers 13 residues. In germline, CDR1 is LGHDT, CDR2 YNNKEL (reference sequence). In nucleotides, the CDR3 is TGTGCCAGCAGAGGGGGGGGTAACACTGAAGCTTTCTTT. Translated: CASRGGGNTEAFF.

This chain uses TRBV4-3 with TRBJ2-2; tentative D call: TRBD2 (6 bases). Per germline, CDR1 LGHNA and CDR2 YSLEER. V shed 4 bases and J shed 8 bases, with 20 bases lying between them. CDR3 size: 16 residues. In DNA form, the CDR3 reads TGCGCCAGCAGCCTCCACCCGGGGGATGGGACGGGGGAGCTGTTTTTT. It is translated as CASSLHPGDGTGELFF.

The V gene is TRBV28, the J gene TRBJ1-2; a weak D match, TRBD1 (6 bases). The CDR3 runs 12 residues. Germline assignment: CDR1 MDHEN and CDR2 SYDVKM. Between the trimmed V and J ends, which lost 8 bases and 8 bases, there was a span of 15 bases. The CDR3 loop is CASSIQGWGYTF. The CDR3 DNA is TGTGCCAGCTCAATACAGGGATGGGGCTACACCTTC.

This clone was seen a few times. The chain joins TRBV19 to TRBJ1-3; the D gene is possibly TRBD1 (6 bases). From germline, CDR1 is LNHDA and CDR2 SQIVND (reference sequence). V shed 4 bases and J shed 0 bases, with 10 bases lying between them. This CDR3 has 15 amino acids. The CDR3, as DNA: TGTGCCAGTAGTACCACAGGGATCTCTGGAAACACCATATATTTT. Translating it yields CASSTTGISGNTIYF.

This rearrangement joins TRBV6-5 to TRBJ2-7; D is perhaps TRBD2 (6 bases). The CDR3 loop spans 13 amino acids. Germline assignment: CDR1 MNHEY and CDR2 SVGAGI. V was pared by 3 bases and J by 5 bases, with 11 bases between. Here the CDR3 DNA reads TGTGCCAGCAGTTATTACGGGAGCGACGAGCAGTACTTC. Translation: CASSYYGSDEQYF.

The V gene is TRBV9, the J gene TRBJ2-3; 9 bases match TRBD1. CDR3 length: 16 residues. Per the germline V gene, CDR1 is SGDLS and CDR2 is YYNGEE. Losses at the gene ends were 3 bases for V and 2 bases for J; bases not matched to a gene: 7. CDR3 residues: CASSARQGGTTDTQYF. Written as DNA, the CDR3 is TGTGCCAGCAGCGCCCGACAGGGGGGCACCACAGATACGCAGTATTTT.

This clone was counted only a few times. The chain uses TRBV7-9 and TRBJ1-1, with 9 bases identical to TRBD1. J lost 6 bases, V lost 0 bases, and 5 bases had no gene match. Germline V CDR1 and CDR2: SEHNR, FQNEAQ (reference sequence). This CDR3 contains 15 residues. The CDR3 region has the DNA TGTGCCAGCAGCTTAGCGGGACAGGGAATGCCTGAAGCTTTCTTT. Translation gives CASSLAGQGMPEAFF. Combining the CDR3 with reference TRBV7-9 and TRBJ1-1 gives the whole variable domain DTGVSQNPRHKITKRGQNVTFRCDPISEHNRLYWYRQTLGQGPEFLTYFQNEAQLEKSRLLSDRFSAERPKGSFSTLEIQRTEQGDSAMYLCASSLAGQGMPEAFFGQGTRLTVV.